The entry below describes one T cell receptor beta chain. No antigen is known for it. This entry comes from a study of response to subunit inactivated influenza vaccine. Whole-study results and caveats: Seasonal influenza vaccination, on each occasion, was suggested by the authors to recruit few new T cells.

TCRdb reanalysed the RT-PCR reads using MiXCR and keeps one entry per CDR3 protein. This table holds more than 700,000 distinct CDR3 sequences, 21% found once. CDR1 and CDR2 (germline): ENHRY, SYGVKD. The ends were cut back, 4 bases at V and 3 bases at J, with 10 bases in the middle. There are 13 residues in the CDR3. The specimen comprised PBMCs from blood, sampled more than 4 days after vaccination. The origin of this receptor is a man in his forties or fifties who received an inactivated influenza vaccine. V gene TRBV10-3 combines with J gene TRBJ2-7, with D unclear. This CDR3 is CAISADGYYEQYF. DNA for the CDR3: TGTGCCATCAGTGCGGACGGGTACTACGAGCAGTACTTC.